This T cell receptor (beta chain) originates from a study of identical twins. From germline, CDR1 is SGDLS and CDR2 YYNGEE. The CDR3 covers 15 residues. Trimming left V 3 bases short and J 4 bases short, with 14 bases between. TCRdb ran MiXCR on the 5' RACE reads and lists one entry per CDR3 protein. Found here are 690,000 or so distinct CDR3 sequences, 8.6% of them singletons; the top ten hold 0.75% to 1%. All donors were healthy, and all were Caucasian. There are many counts of this clonotype. This same sample was also taken into another study, of yellow fever vaccine responses in identical twins.

The TCR originated in a young woman in good health. The chain links TRBV9 to TRBJ2-1; D may match TRBD1 or TRBD2 (5 bases each). Sequencing was carried out using PBMCs. The CDR3 coding sequence is TGTGCCAGCAGCGCCCGGGACGTACTTTACAATGAGCAGTTCTTC. Its translation is CASSARDVLYNEQFF.